This T cell receptor beta chain was retrieved from a study of T cell responses to AZD1222 COVID-19 vaccine. Study observations and caveats: Seropositive AZD1222 recipients at baseline numbered only five or six. Spike was spanned by vaccine-associated CD4 TCRs, which were dominant at 160-218 and 743-854. Clonal diversity was possibly underestimated, and white British individuals and females predominated among donors.

Profiled with immunoSEQ multiplex PCR; TCRdb holds only in-frame clones, not every one. Of around 180,000 clones listed, 70% to 90% were seen once; the top ten hold roughly a quarter. Notes on this clone: The antigen remains undetermined.

CDR3 length: 15 residues. Germline V gene lookup returns CDR1 LGHNA and CDR2 YSLEER. V was pared by 4 bases and J by 4 bases, with 6 bases of the junction left unmatched. Here the sequenced sample was peripheral blood, taken 28 days after the second AZD1222 dose. The genes are TRBV4-3 and TRBJ2-3, with 9 bases aligning to TRBD1. This clonotype originated in an adult who received the AZD1222 COVID-19 vaccine. The CDR3 reads CASSPRQGEADTQYF. The CDR3 nucleotides are TGCGCCAGCAGCCCTCGACAGGGGGAGGCAGATACGCAGTATTTT.